The T cell receptor beta chain described here comes from a study of blood T cells in healthy people across ages. With a J-beta primer mix and a sample-barcoded 5' primer, a second PCR ran roughly 7 to 11 cycles. TCRdb redid the calling of the 5' RACE reads with MiXCR, one entry per CDR3 protein. The data hold roughly 1,300,000 distinct CDR3 sequences, with around 59% observed a single time. Germline V gives CDR1 SGHTA, CDR2 FQGNSA. The V gene end was trimmed by 4 bases and the J gene end by 5 bases; junction bases not matched to a gene: 10. The CDR3 is 17 residues long. There are a few counts of this clonotype.

The source is a man in his late teens or twenties in good health. Sequenced material: blood. This chain connects TRBV7-2 to TRBJ2-3; 12 nucleotides match TRBD2. In nucleotides, the CDR3 is TGTGCCAGCAGCTGGGGACTAGCGGGTCCCGGGGGAGATACGCAGTATTTT. Its translation: CASSWGLAGPGGDTQYF.